These 10 T cell receptor beta chains originate from one sample sequenced in a study of CD8 T cells in Susac syndrome. Random hexamers served to reverse transcribe roughly 0.5 to 1 ug RNA. TCRdb ran MiXCR on the immunoSEQ multiplex PCR reads and lists one entry per CDR3 protein. The top ten hold around 0.24% of the sample, which has approximately 130,000 distinct CDR3 sequences, more than 75% seen once. The sequenced sample consisted of CD8+ T cells from PBMCs. The receptors were gathered from a human donor with multiple sclerosis.

The chain uses TRBV7-9 and TRBJ2-7; D not certain. Germline loops: CDR1 SEHNR, CDR2 FQNEAQ (reference sequence). Trimming pared 3 bases from V and 5 bases from J, leaving 5 bases between. CDR3 length equals 11 residues. The CDR3 DNA reads as TGTGCCAGCAGCTTTTCTGACGAGCAGTACTTC. Amino acids: CASSFSDEQYF.

This chain joins TRBV29-1 and TRBJ2-3; 13 bases are shared with TRBD2. Germline assignment: CDR1 SQVTM and CDR2 ANQGSEA. CDR3 length equals 16 residues. The CDR3 DNA reads as TGCGCACTAGCGGGAGGGCCGCAGCTCACACACGATACGCAGTATTTT. Protein product: CALAGGPQLTHDTQYF.

V is TRBV7-9 and J is TRBJ2-5; D remains ambiguous. There are 15 residues in the CDR3. V lost 4 bases and J 2 bases, leaving 14 bases between the germline ends. Germline V gene lookup returns CDR1 SEHNR and CDR2 FQNEAQ (reference sequence). The CDR3 sequence: CASSSYDMRQETQYF. Written as DNA, the CDR3 is TGTGCCAGCAGCTCTTACGATATGAGACAAGAGACCCAGTACTTC.

The V call is TRBV25-1, the J call TRBJ1-1, with 7 positions matching TRBD1. The CDR3 is made up of 15 amino acids. Germline V gene sequence: CDR1 MGHDK, CDR2 SYGVNS. The V segment lost 3 bases and the J segment 4 bases; nucleotides outside the gene matches: 8. The CDR3 is CASSDSDRVGTEAFF. The CDR3 DNA is TGTGCCAGCAGTGACTCCGACAGGGTGGGCACTGAAGCTTTCTTT.

V and J are TRBV10-3 and TRBJ2-3; D uncertain. With 2 bases removed from V and 6 bases from J, the gap between germline ends came to 6 bases. CDR1 is ENHRY and CDR2 is SYGVKD in the germline V gene. There are 12 residues in the CDR3. The DNA for the CDR3 is TGTGCCATCAGTGAGCCCCCCGATACGCAGTATTTT. It codes for CAISEPPDTQYF.

The chain combines TRBV19 with TRBJ2-1; 9 bases align to TRBD2. The CDR3 length is 15 residues. Germline trimming cut 3 bases from V and 6 bases from J; bases unmatched to any gene: 6. In germline, CDR1 is LNHDA, CDR2 SQIVND (reference sequence). CDR3 region: CASSMAAGGPNEQFF. The CDR3 region has the DNA TGTGCCAGTAGTATGGCAGCGGGAGGCCCCAATGAGCAGTTCTTC.

The chain combines TRBV6-2 or TRBV6-3 with TRBJ2-2, with D unclear. Germline assignment: CDR1 MNHEY and CDR2 SVGEGT. The V gene lost 8 bases and the J gene lost 0 bases, with 10 bases spanning the gap. This CDR3 has 14 residues. CDR3 nucleotides: TGTGCCAGCTTTTACCTTCCGAACACCGGGGAGCTGTTTTTT. Translated, it gives CASFYLPNTGELFF.

The J gene is TRBJ1-1, the V gene TRBV14; 7 bases fit TRBD1. J was trimmed by 4 bases and V by 1 base; bases with no gene match: 9. CDR3 length equals 16 residues. Germline values: CDR1 SGHDN, CDR2 FVKESK. For the CDR3, the DNA is TGTGCCAGCAGCCAAGGGGTTTCAGGGGACAGCACTGAAGCTTTCTTT. It encodes CASSQGVSGDSTEAFF.

This chain uses TRBV7-9 with TRBJ2-2, with D unresolved. The germline gives CDR1 SEHNR, CDR2 FQNEAQ (reference sequence). The CDR3 is made up of 12 amino acids. The germline V and J ends were trimmed by 5 bases and 7 bases, with 8 bases remaining between them. CDR3 bases: TGTGCCAGCAGCCCAAATATCGGGGAGCTGTTTTTT. Amino acids: CASSPNIGELFF.

The CDR3 loop is CASSLILGQGNTGELFF. The CDR3 nucleotides read TGCGCCAGCAGCCTTATCCTGGGACAGGGTAACACCGGGGAGCTGTTTTTT. This chain connects TRBV4-1 to TRBJ2-2; 9 bases match TRBD1. Trimming cost V 4 bases and J 2 bases; bases outside gene matches: 8. There are 17 residues in the CDR3. CDR1 and CDR2 from the germline V gene are MGHRA and YSYEKL.